Each of the 27 T cell receptor beta chains below was sequenced from the same sample in a study of blood T cell repertoires in COVID-19 (dated by TCRdb to the early 2020s). To prepare the library, the immunoSEQ multiplex PCR assay was applied. Entries here come from immuneACCESS through TCRdb and include only in-frame sequences with V and J called. Some clones fail to appear in such tables; in the studies checked, an unresolved V gene covers under half of the shortfall, and the cause of the remainder is unknown. The sample table holds around 58,000 clones, of which 90% were seen once. Roughly 14% of the sample is held by the ten biggest clonotypes. What was sequenced was peripheral blood. Every receptor here comes from a human donor with active COVID-19. The donor label of this sample is uncertain.

The chain couples TRBV5-1 to TRBJ2-1; possibly TRBD1 for D (5 bases). The germline CDR1 and CDR2 sequences are SGHRS and YFSETQ. CDR3 length equals 17 residues. V dropped 3 bases and J dropped 0 bases, with 16 bases sitting between them. CDR3 nucleotides: TGCGCCAGCAGCTGGCAGGGCAGCCAGGGCTCCTACAATGAGCAGTTCTTC. It encodes CASSWQGSQGSYNEQFF. The full variable domain, completed using reference TRBV5-1 and TRBJ2-1, is KAGVTQTPRYLIKTRGQQVTLSCSPISGHRSVSWYQQTPGQGLQFLFEYFSETQRNKGNFPGRFSGRQFSNSRSEMNVSTLELGDSALYLCASSWQGSQGSYNEQFFGPGTRLTVL.

V is TRBV9 and J is TRBJ2-3, with TRBD2 matching 8 bases. The V gene's germline CDR1 is SGDLS and CDR2 YYNGEE. This CDR3 spans 15 amino acids. The J segment lost 6 bases and the V segment lost 0 bases, leaving 6 bases of the junction unmatched. CDR3 nucleotide sequence: TGTGCCAGCAGCGTAGCGGGGACTAGGCAGGATACGCAGTATTTT. This codes for CASSVAGTRQDTQYF.

J is TRBJ2-3 and V is TRBV7-9; 10 positions match TRBD2. CDR1 and CDR2 from the germline V gene are SEHNR and FQNEAQ (reference sequence). Unmatched junction bases numbered 0, after V lost 5 bases and J lost 1 base. CDR3 length: 14 residues. CDR3 sequence: CASSTSGGTDTQYF. As DNA, the CDR3 is TGTGCCAGCAGCACTAGCGGGGGCACAGATACGCAGTATTTT. Combining the CDR3 with reference TRBV7-9 and TRBJ2-3 gives the whole variable domain DTGVSQNPRHKITKRGQNVTFRCDPISEHNRLYWYRQTLGQGPEFLTYFQNEAQLEKSRLLSDRFSAERPKGSFSTLEIQRTEQGDSAMYLCASSTSGGTDTQYFGPGTRLTVL.

V and J are TRBV7-9 and TRBJ1-1; D unresolved. V shed 6 bases and J shed 1 base, with 9 bases lying between them. Germline V lookup: CDR1 SEHNR, CDR2 FQNEAQ (reference sequence). There are 13 residues in the CDR3. In DNA form, the CDR3 reads TGTGCCAGCAGGCGTCCTGCGAACACTGAAGCTTTCTTT. Translation gives CASRRPANTEAFF.

The V gene is TRBV2, the J gene TRBJ2-5, with D maybe TRBD2 (5 bases). Germline V lookup: CDR1 SNHLY, CDR2 FYNNEI. Trimming cost V 6 bases and J 7 bases, with 15 bases left between them. The CDR3 has 13 residues. CDR3 in amino acids: CASSQAPRGTQYF. CDR3 in DNA: TGTGCCAGCAGCCAGGCACCCCGGGGGACCCAGTACTTC.

The rearrangement joins TRBV9 to TRBJ2-1; 9 bases line up with TRBD2. The germline V gene has CDR1 SGDLS and CDR2 YYNGEE. The V segment lost 3 bases and the J segment 1 base; nucleotides outside the gene matches: 8. The CDR3 is 17 residues long. DNA of the CDR3: TGTGCCAGCAGCGGAGGGGGTAGCGGGAGTTCCTACAATGAGCAGTTCTTC. This translates into CASSGGGSGSSYNEQFF. Supplemented by reference TRBV9 and TRBJ2-1, the full variable domain reads DSGVTQTPKHLITATGQRVTLRCSPRSGDLSVYWYQQSLDQGLQFLIQYYNGEERAKGNILERFSAQQFPDLHSELNLSSLELGDSALYFCASSGGGSGSSYNEQFFGPGTRLTVL.

J is TRBJ2-1 and V is TRBV7-3, with 11 nucleotides matching TRBD2. The CDR3 spans 16 residues. Trimming at V came to 1 base and at J to 4 bases, leaving 3 bases not matched to a gene. CDR1 and CDR2 from the germline V gene are SGHTA and FQGTGA. DNA for the CDR3: TGTGCCAGCAGCTTAAAGGTAGCGGGAGGGTACAATGAGCAGTTCTTC. This encodes CASSLKVAGGYNEQFF.

V usage is TRBV12-3 or TRBV12-4 and J usage is TRBJ1-2, with 9 positions matching TRBD1. This CDR3 contains 13 residues. V lost 5 bases, J lost 4 bases, and 2 bases stayed unmatched. The CDR3 nucleotides read TGTGCCAGCAGTACAGGGGGCCTCTATGGCTACACCTTC. Amino acid sequence: CASSTGGLYGYTF.

The CDR3 spells CSVDPFGYGYTF. The CDR3 DNA reads TGCAGCGTTGACCCCTTCGGCTATGGCTACACCTTC. The chain combines TRBV29-1 with TRBJ1-2; D not certain. CDR1 and CDR2 (germline): SQVTM, ANQGSEA. Trimming took 3 bases from V and 4 from J, leaving 9 bases between them. The CDR3 loop spans 12 amino acids.

The chain is built from TRBV7-6 and TRBJ2-7; 8 bases are a match to TRBD1. The germline CDR1 and CDR2 sequences are SGHVS and FNYEAQ. The V and J ends lost 5 bases and 5 bases, in that order; junction bases with no gene match: 2. The CDR3 consists of 12 residues. The CDR3 reads CASSPDRDEQYF. The CDR3, as DNA: TGTGCCAGCAGCCCGGACAGGGACGAGCAGTACTTC.

This chain joins TRBV27 and TRBJ2-7; D possibly corresponds to TRBD1 (6 bases). The CDR3 has 14 residues. CDR1 is MNHEY and CDR2 is SMNVEV in the germline V gene (reference sequence). Trimming took 5 bases from V and 2 from J, leaving 13 bases between them. The chain's CDR3 is CASSAAQGPYEQYF. CDR3 coding DNA: TGTGCCAGCAGTGCGGCGCAGGGGCCCTACGAGCAGTACTTC.

The genes are TRBV9 and TRBJ2-7; D might be TRBD1 (6 bases). The V end lost 4 bases, the J end lost 0 bases, and 14 bases lay between the germline ends. The germline CDR1 and CDR2 sequences are SGDLS and YYNGEE. The CDR3 is 15 residues long. The CDR3 nucleotides are TGTGCCAGCAGCCCACGGACAGTGAGCTCCTACGAGCAGTACTTC. Encoded protein: CASSPRTVSSYEQYF.

This chain connects TRBV27 to TRBJ2-7, with a possible D match to TRBD2 (5 bases). Germline CDR1 and CDR2: MNHEY and SMNVEV (reference sequence). V lost 3 bases and J lost 3, with 6 bases in between. CDR3 size: 12 residues. CDR3 residues: CASSFAGYEQYF. In nucleotides, the CDR3 is TGTGCCAGCAGTTTCGCGGGCTACGAGCAGTACTTC.

This rearrangement joins TRBV30 to TRBJ2-1; 12 nucleotides match TRBD2. In germline, CDR1 is GTSNPN, CDR2 SVGIG (reference sequence). This CDR3 is built from 15 residues. Trimming at V came to 2 bases and at J to 7 bases, leaving 6 bases not matched to a gene. DNA for the CDR3: TGTGCCTGGAGTCAAGGACTAGCGGGAAATAATGAGCAGTTCTTC. This gives the protein CAWSQGLAGNNEQFF. The whole variable domain, filled in from reference TRBV30 and TRBJ2-1, reads SQTIHQWPATLVQPVGSPLSLECTVEGTSNPNLYWYRQAAGRGLQLLFYSVGIGQISSEVPQNLSASRPQDRQFILSSKKLLLSDSGFYLCAWSQGLAGNNEQFFGPGTRLTVL.

This clone was detected once. The chain combines TRBV7-9 with TRBJ2-1; D possibly corresponds to TRBD1 (5 bases). The CDR3 is 17 amino acids. Trimming removed 2 bases from V and 5 bases from J, with 19 bases in between. Germline V gene sequence: CDR1 SEHNR, CDR2 FQNEAQ (reference sequence). The CDR3, as DNA: TGTGCCAGCAGCTTAAAGATAGGTCCAGGGATCCACAATGAGCAGTTCTTC. Translation gives CASSLKIGPGIHNEQFF.

The chain carries TRBV6-5 and TRBJ1-1; a weak D match, TRBD1 (5 bases). There are 14 residues in the CDR3. With 6 bases removed from V and 5 bases from J, the gap between germline ends came to 16 bases. Germline V gene data show CDR1 as MNHEY and CDR2 as SVGAGI. The CDR3 sequence: CASSPPGGRTEAFF. The DNA of the CDR3 is TGTGCCAGCAGCCCCCCGGGGGGGAGGACTGAAGCTTTCTTT.

In this sample, this clone turned up once. V is TRBV7-6 and J is TRBJ2-2; perhaps TRBD1 as D (8 bases). Trimming cost V 7 bases and J 5 bases, with 14 bases left between them. The CDR3 is made up of 14 amino acids. The germline V gene has CDR1 SGHVS and CDR2 FNYEAQ. CDR3 residues: CASMGGTGTGELFF. CDR3 bases: TGTGCCAGCATGGGAGGGACAGGAACCGGGGAGCTGTTTTTT.

The chain joins TRBV5-4 to TRBJ1-4, with D unresolved. The V and J ends lost 4 bases and 7 bases respectively, with 20 bases between them. The CDR3 has 16 amino acids. The V gene's germline CDR1 is SGHNT and CDR2 YYREEE (reference sequence). The CDR3 is CASSRNGIRRGEKLFF. The CDR3 region has the DNA TGTGCCAGCAGCCGGAACGGGATTCGGCGAGGTGAAAAACTGTTTTTT.

This clone showed up just once. The genes are TRBV7-8 and TRBJ2-3; 8 bases agree with TRBD2. In germline, CDR1 is SGHVS, CDR2 FQNEAQ. The CDR3 sequence is 15 residues long. V gave up 2 bases and J gave up 0 bases; unmatched junction bases: 1. The CDR3 nucleotides are TGTGCCAGCAGCTTAACGGGGGGGAGCACAGATACGCAGTATTTT. Amino acids: CASSLTGGSTDTQYF.

V is TRBV9 and J is TRBJ2-7; 7 bases are a match to TRBD2. Germline CDR1 is SGDLS and CDR2 is YYNGEE. The CDR3 covers 14 residues. V gave up 1 base and J gave up 5 bases; unmatched junction bases: 6. The CDR3 DNA reads TGTGCCAGCAGCGTAACGGGAGGTTCCCACGAGCAGTACTTC. The encoded protein is CASSVTGGSHEQYF.

This sequence joins TRBV28 and TRBJ2-3; 8 nucleotides agree with TRBD2. The V gene end was trimmed by 4 bases and the J gene end by 6 bases; junction bases not matched to a gene: 9. Germline V gene data show CDR1 as MDHEN and CDR2 as SYDVKM. There are 15 residues in the CDR3. The CDR3, as DNA: TGTGCCAGCAGTTGGAGCGGGAGCTTAGCCGATACGCAGTATTTT. It yields the protein CASSWSGSLADTQYF.

The CDR3 DNA follows: TGCGCCAGCAGCCATAACAGGGGGTTGAGCAATCAGCCCCAGCATTTT. As protein: CASSHNRGLSNQPQHF. The rearrangement uses TRBV4-3 and TRBJ1-5; TRBD1 matches 8 bases. V lost 3 bases, J lost 1 base, and 5 bases stayed unmatched. The CDR3 extends over 16 amino acids. Germline loops: CDR1 LGHNA, CDR2 YSLEER.

The chain couples TRBV19 to TRBJ1-1, with D unclear. V was clipped by 6 bases and J by 4 bases, with 12 bases between them. Per germline, CDR1 LNHDA and CDR2 SQIVND (reference sequence). The CDR3 spans 13 residues. This CDR3 is CASSQGSGTEAFF. The CDR3 nucleotides are TGTGCCAGTAGCCAAGGGAGCGGCACTGAAGCTTTCTTT.

The chain joins TRBV6-2 or TRBV6-3 to TRBJ2-7; weak D call: TRBD1 (6 bases). Trimming pared 6 bases from V and 4 bases from J, leaving 10 bases between. The CDR3 sequence is 12 residues long. Germline values: CDR1 MNHEY, CDR2 SVGEGT. CDR3 DNA sequence: TGTGCCAGCAGCAGGGGCAGATACGAGCAGTACGTC. Residues: CASSRGRYEQYV.

This chain uses TRBV2 with TRBJ2-1; no clear D. This CDR3 contains 13 residues. V dropped 2 bases and J dropped 6 bases, with 8 bases sitting between them. Per the germline V gene, CDR1 is SNHLY and CDR2 is FYNNEI. The CDR3 loop reads CASSEWRLNEQFF. CDR3 DNA sequence: TGTGCCAGCAGTGAATGGCGGCTCAATGAGCAGTTCTTC.

The V gene is TRBV18, the J gene TRBJ1-1; D might be TRBD1 (5 bases). The CDR3 spans 13 residues. In germline, CDR1 is KGHSH, CDR2 LQKENI. Trimming pared 5 bases from V and 3 bases from J, leaving 10 bases between. This chain's CDR3 is CASSSGQDTEAFF. CDR3 in DNA: TGTGCCAGCTCATCAGGGCAGGACACTGAAGCTTTCTTT.

The chain recombines TRBV19 with TRBJ1-2; TRBD1 matches at 10 bases. This CDR3 spans 15 amino acids. Trimming removed 3 bases from V and 1 base from J; junction bases left unmatched: 2. The germline CDR1 and CDR2 sequences are LNHDA and SQIVND (reference sequence). The CDR3: CASSIGTGDNYGYTF. As DNA, the CDR3 is TGTGCCAGTAGTATTGGGACAGGGGATAACTATGGCTACACCTTC.